This T cell receptor beta chain was documented in a study of identical twins listed by TCRdb under 2016. With regard to the full study: TCR alpha and beta repertoires from monozygotic twins, unrelated adults of various ages and cord blood were deep-sequenced to test whether fetal clonotypes persist. To rule out contamination, replicate twin experiments were performed at different times with different library preparation protocols.

All donors were healthy Caucasians. Three pairs of female monozygotic twins, all aged about 18 to 29 years, made up the twin cohort. RNA for TCR libraries was isolated from peripheral blood mononuclear cells. A word on this clonotype: What antigen it recognizes has not been identified. Per-nucleotide qualities are absent, and no much larger clonotype sits a single base away.

The CDR3 has 13 amino acids, counting the end cysteine and phenylalanine. Here the CDR3 DNA is all that survives: 39 bases in frame from base 1. Looking up the germline V gene yields CDR1 MNHEY and CDR2 SVGAGI. Relative to germline, V is missing 0 bases and J is missing 9 bases, with 4 bases of the junction outside any gene match. The library was produced with 5' RACE. Data came from an Illumina HiSeq 2000. Template switching introduced a universal primer binding site; the final cDNA contained a unique molecular identifier, enabling accurate counting of TCR cDNA molecules. Specific primers in the conserved constant-segment region were used to synthesize first-strand cDNA for the TCR alpha and beta chains. To control for contamination, every cDNA library was double barcoded, receiving both a SMART-Mk sample barcode and Illumina barcodes. TruSeq adapter sequences, together with Illumina sample barcodes, were added in two successive PCR steps. The Illumina HiSeq platform was used with custom primers to sequence TCR alpha and beta cDNA libraries. As for how the authors treated the data: MiGEC was used to process raw reads and extract unique molecular identifiers, and MiXCR was used to find CDR3 positions. For each individual, recombination models were inferred using an EM algorithm with the repgenHMM and IGoR tools. The analysis of shared clonotypes was done with the tcR package in R, with sharing normalized by the product of cloneset sizes. To study raw recombination without the effects of thymic and clonal selection, out-of-frame nonproductive sequences were analyzed. TCRdb applied fastp at Q25 and MiXCR to the public reads, then kept only in-frame beta chains. Each record represents a unique CDR3 protein, reported with the most common genes and DNA among its rows. What appears here as the V and J calls and clone size reflects TCRdb's work, not the paper's. For this sample the table gives 700,000 to 950,000 distinct CDR3 sequences, of which 12% were detected only once. The ten largest clonotypes hold around 1.5% of the sample.

Study-wide conclusions, independent of this receptor: Compared with coincidental sharing between unrelated individuals, an excess of low generation-probability sequences was observed among out-of-frame TCR alpha sequences shared between twins. Invariant T cells such as MAIT and iNKT could partly confound zero-insertion analyses, though diverse VJ usage argued against this for most clonotypes. In beta out-of-frame sequences, excess twin sharing was weaker, because having fewer shared sequences lowered the signal-to-noise ratio. Abundant cord blood beta clonotypes had fewer insertions, young adult naive repertoires showed a similar but weaker trend, and memory repertoires showed no such trend. Because the same donors could not be followed over many years, conclusions were based on cross-sectional statistical analysis. In monozygotic twins, out-of-frame TCR alpha sharing was systematically underestimated by recombination models, although the models agreed with sharing between unrelated individuals.

Separately, the same data were catalogued under a study of yellow fever vaccine responses in identical twins. As the second publication notes: The T cell response to vaccination in identical twins was reported by the authors to appear partly convergent and partly personalized. Focusing on identical twins, the study followed the T cell clones that responded to the vaccine, and did so with precision.

The receptor was derived from a woman younger than 35 in good health. Rearrangement joined TRBV6-5 to TRBJ1-1, and 7 junction bases match TRBD1. The specimen was PBMCs. The CDR3 sequence is CASSYSRTGQAFF. The nucleotide sequence is TGTGCCAGCAGTTACTCTAGGACAGGCCAAGCTTTCTTT.